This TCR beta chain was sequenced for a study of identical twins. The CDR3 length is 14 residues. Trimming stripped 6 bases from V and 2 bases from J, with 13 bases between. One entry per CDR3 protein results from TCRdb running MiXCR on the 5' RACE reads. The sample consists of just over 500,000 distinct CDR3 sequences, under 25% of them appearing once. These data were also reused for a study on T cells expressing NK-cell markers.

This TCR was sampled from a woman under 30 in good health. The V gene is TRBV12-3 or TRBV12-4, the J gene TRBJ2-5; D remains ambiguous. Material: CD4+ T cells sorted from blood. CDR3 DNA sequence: TGTGCCAGCAGCCCTAGACAACAACAAGAGACCCAGTACTTC. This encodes CASSPRQQQETQYF.